This TCR beta chain appears in the sequencing data of a study of blood T cell repertoires in COVID-19. TCRdb keeps only in-frame clones here, not all; method: immunoSEQ multiplex PCR. In the table there are roughly 340,000 clones, 85% to 90% of which are singletons. Germline-derived CDR1 and CDR2 are SGHKS and YYEKEE (reference sequence). V was cut by 0 bases and J by 4 bases, with 13 bases left in between. This CDR3 is 16 amino acids long. This clonotype was obtained from a woman in her 70s with COVID-19, enrolled during active disease. The specimen was peripheral blood. V gene TRBV5-5 combines with J gene TRBJ1-4; maybe TRBD1 (5 bases). The CDR3 bases are TGTGCCAGCAGCTTGGCCCCGACAGCCTTTAATGAAAAACTGTTTTTT. Amino acids: CASSLAPTAFNEKLFF.